This T cell receptor (beta chain) was sequenced during a study of T cell clonotyping in hematopoietic cell transplantation. Broader study findings: Recipient TCR diversity dropped after transplant; expanded clonotypes rose from day 30 to 180. Broader posttransplant TCR repertoire diversity was predicted by graft donor and pretransplant recipient Inverse Simpson Index values.

Germline CDR1 reads GTSNPN; CDR2 reads SVGIG (reference sequence). This CDR3 is built from 12 residues. Deletions cut 1 base from V and 6 bases from J, with 4 bases between. Details on this clone: The antigen remains unidentified.

The assay was immunoSEQ multiplex PCR, and TCRdb's table has in-frame clones only and misses some. The table has about 50,000 clones, under 90% seen once. This sample's time point: recipient sample about 28 days before transplant, after cytoreduction. The rearrangement uses TRBV30 and TRBJ1-6, with D hard to call. The sequence derives from a man in his sixties with biphenotypic leukemia. Some clones in this sample may be carry-over from other donors' samples. The sample consisted of peripheral blood mononuclear cells, taken before stem cell transplant. DNA of the CDR3: TGTGCCTGGAGTGCAGTTAATTCACCCCTCCACTTT. Translated, it gives CAWSAVNSPLHF.